This record covers a single TCR beta chain. Its target is not known. Trimming left V 0 bases short and J 0 bases short, with 5 bases between. The germline gives CDR1 LGHDT, CDR2 YNNKEL (reference sequence). This CDR3 has 14 amino acids. This sample was included in a study of response to subunit inactivated influenza vaccine. General study points: Authors suggested few new T cells are recruited by each seasonal influenza vaccination.

TCRdb independently ran MiXCR on the RT-PCR reads; one entry per CDR3 protein. The repertoire holds roughly 790,000 distinct CDR3 sequences, with about 20% as singletons. The rearrangement joins TRBV3-1 to TRBJ1-2, with no clear D. The sample was PBMCs from blood, taken roughly 5 days after vaccination. The source of this sequence is a man aged 50-59 years who received an inactivated influenza vaccine. The CDR3 DNA reads TGTGCCAGCAGCCAAGAAAATACTAACTATGGCTACACCTTC. It specifies CASSQENTNYGYTF.